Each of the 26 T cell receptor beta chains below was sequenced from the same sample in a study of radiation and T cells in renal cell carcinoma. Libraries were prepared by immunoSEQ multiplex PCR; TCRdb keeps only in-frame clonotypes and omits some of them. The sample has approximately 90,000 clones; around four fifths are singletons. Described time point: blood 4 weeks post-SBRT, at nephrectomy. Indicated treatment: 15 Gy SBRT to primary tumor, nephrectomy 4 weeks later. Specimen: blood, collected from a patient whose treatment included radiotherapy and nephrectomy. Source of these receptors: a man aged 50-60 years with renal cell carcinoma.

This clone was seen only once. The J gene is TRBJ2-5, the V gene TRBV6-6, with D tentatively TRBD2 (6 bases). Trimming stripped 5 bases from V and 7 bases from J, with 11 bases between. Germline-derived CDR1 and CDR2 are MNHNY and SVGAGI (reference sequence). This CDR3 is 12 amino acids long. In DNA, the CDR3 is TGTGCCAGCAGTCCTGCCGGGGGGACCCAGTACTTC. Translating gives CASSPAGGTQYF.

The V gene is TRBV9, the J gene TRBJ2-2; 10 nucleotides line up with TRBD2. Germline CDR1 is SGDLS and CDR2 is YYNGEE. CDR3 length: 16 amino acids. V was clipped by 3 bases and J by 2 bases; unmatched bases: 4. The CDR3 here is CASSAWTSGNTGELFF. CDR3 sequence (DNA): TGTGCCAGCAGCGCCTGGACTAGCGGTAACACCGGGGAGCTGTTTTTT.

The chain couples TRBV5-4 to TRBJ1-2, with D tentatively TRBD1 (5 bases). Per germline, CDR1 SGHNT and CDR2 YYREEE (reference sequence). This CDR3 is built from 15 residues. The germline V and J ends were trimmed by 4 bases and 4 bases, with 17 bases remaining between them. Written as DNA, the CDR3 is TGTGCCAGCAGCCCCGCCGTGGGGCAGCCCTATGGCTACACCTTC. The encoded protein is CASSPAVGQPYGYTF. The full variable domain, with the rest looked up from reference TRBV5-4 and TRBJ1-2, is ETGVTQSPTHLIKTRGQQVTLRCSSQSGHNTVSWYQQALGQGPQFIFQYYREEENGRGNFPPRFSGLQFPNYSSELNVNALELDDSALYLCASSPAVGQPYGYTFGSGTRLTVV.

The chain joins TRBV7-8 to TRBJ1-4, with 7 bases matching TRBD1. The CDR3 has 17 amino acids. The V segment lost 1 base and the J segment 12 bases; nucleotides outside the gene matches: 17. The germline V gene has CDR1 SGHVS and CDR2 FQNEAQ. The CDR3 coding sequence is TGTGCCAGCAGCTTAGGTCCCGGTAGGGGGCGAGTTGCGGAACTGTTTTTT. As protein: CASSLGPGRGRVAELFF.

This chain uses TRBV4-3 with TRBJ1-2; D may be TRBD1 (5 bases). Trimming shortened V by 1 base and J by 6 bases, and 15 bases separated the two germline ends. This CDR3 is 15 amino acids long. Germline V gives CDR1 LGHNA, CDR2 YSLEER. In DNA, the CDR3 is TGCGCCAGCAGCCAAGGGACGTCGGAGGGGCATGGCTACACCTTC. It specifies CASSQGTSEGHGYTF.

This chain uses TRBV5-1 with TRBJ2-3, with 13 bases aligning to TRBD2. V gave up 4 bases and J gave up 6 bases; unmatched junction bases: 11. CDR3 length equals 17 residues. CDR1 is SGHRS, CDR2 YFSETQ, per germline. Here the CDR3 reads CASSPLKLAGGHDTQYF. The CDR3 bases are TGCGCCAGCAGCCCCCTGAAACTAGCGGGGGGGCATGATACGCAGTATTTT.

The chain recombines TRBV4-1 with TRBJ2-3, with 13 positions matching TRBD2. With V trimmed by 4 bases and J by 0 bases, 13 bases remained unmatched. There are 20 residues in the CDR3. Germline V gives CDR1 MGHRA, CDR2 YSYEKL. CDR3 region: CASSPRGLAGVGRSTDTQYF. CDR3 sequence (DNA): TGCGCCAGCAGCCCGAGAGGACTAGCGGGGGTTGGACGGAGCACAGATACGCAGTATTTT.

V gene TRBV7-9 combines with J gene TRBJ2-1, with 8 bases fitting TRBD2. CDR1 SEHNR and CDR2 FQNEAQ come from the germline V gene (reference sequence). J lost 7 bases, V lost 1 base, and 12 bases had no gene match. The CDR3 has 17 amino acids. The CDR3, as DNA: TGTGCCAGCAGCTTAGTGGTTAGACGGGAGGGCAGGAATGAGCAGTTCTTC. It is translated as CASSLVVRREGRNEQFF.

The CDR3 nucleotides are TGCGCCAGCAGTGAGGGGTATGTGGGAGCCTACGAGCAGTACTTC. It encodes CASSEGYVGAYEQYF. J is TRBJ2-7 and V is TRBV10-2, with D possibly TRBD2 on 5 matching bases. The CDR3 has 15 residues. The V and J ends lost 2 bases and 2 bases respectively, with 13 bases between them. Per germline, CDR1 WSHSY and CDR2 SAAADI.

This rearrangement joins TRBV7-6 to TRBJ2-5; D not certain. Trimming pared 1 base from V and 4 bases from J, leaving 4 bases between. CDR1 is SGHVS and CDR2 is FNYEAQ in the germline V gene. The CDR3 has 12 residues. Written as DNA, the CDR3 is TGTGCCAGCAGCTTAGATCGAGAGACCCAGTACTTC. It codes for CASSLDRETQYF.

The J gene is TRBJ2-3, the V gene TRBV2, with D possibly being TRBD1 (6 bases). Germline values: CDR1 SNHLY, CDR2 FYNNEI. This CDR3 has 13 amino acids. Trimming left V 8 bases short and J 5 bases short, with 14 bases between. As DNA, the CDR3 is TGTGCCAGCGAAGACAGGCTTAGAGATACGCAGTATTTT. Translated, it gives CASEDRLRDTQYF.

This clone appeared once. In DNA, the CDR3 is TGTGCCAGCAGCTCAGCGGGGGGCCAAGAGACCCAGTACTTC. Its protein product is CASSSAGGQETQYF. This chain uses TRBV7-3 with TRBJ2-5; TRBD2 aligns across 9 bases. CDR1 SGHTA and CDR2 FQGTGA come from the germline V gene. V dropped 4 bases and J dropped 1; count of bases not matched to a gene: 1. The CDR3 loop spans 14 amino acids.

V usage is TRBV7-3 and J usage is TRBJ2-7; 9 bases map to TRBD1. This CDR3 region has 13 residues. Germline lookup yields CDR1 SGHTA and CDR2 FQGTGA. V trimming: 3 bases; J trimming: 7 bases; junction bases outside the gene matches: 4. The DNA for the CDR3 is TGTGCCAGCAGCTTGGGACAGGGCGATGAGCAGTACTTC. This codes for CASSLGQGDEQYF.

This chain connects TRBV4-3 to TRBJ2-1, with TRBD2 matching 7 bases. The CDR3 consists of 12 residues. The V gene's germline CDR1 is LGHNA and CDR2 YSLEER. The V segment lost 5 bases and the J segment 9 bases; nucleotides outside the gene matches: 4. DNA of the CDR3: TGCGCCAGCAGCGAATTAGCGGGTGAGCAGTTCTTC. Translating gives CASSELAGEQFF.

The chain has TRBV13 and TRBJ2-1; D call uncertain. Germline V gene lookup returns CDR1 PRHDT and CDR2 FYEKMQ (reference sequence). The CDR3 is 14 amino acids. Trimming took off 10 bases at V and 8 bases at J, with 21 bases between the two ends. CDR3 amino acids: CATQTRVNEYEQFF. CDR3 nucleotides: TGTGCCACCCAGACACGGGTGAATGAATATGAGCAGTTCTTC. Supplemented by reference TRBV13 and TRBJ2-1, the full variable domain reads AAGVIQSPRHLIKEKRETATLKCYPIPRHDTVYWYQQGPGQDPQFLISFYEKMQSDKGSIPDRFSAQQFSDYHSELNMSSLELGDSALYFCATQTRVNEYEQFFGPGTRLTVL.

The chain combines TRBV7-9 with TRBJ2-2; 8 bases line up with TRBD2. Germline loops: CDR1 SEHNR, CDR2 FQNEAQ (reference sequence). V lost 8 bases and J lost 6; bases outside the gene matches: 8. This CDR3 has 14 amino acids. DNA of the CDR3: TGTGCCAGCCGGCCGGGAGGGCGGGCCGGGGAGCTGTTTTTT. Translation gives CASRPGGRAGELFF. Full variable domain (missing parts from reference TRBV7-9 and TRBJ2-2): DTGVSQNPRHKITKRGQNVTFRCDPISEHNRLYWYRQTLGQGPEFLTYFQNEAQLEKSRLLSDRFSAERPKGSFSTLEIQRTEQGDSAMYLCASRPGGRAGELFFGEGSRLTVL.

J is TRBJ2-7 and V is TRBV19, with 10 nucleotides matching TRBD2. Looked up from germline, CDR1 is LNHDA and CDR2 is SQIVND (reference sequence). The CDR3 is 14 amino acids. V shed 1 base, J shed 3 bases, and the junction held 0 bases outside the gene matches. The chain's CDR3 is CASSIGLAGYEQYF. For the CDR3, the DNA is TGTGCCAGTAGTATAGGACTAGCGGGCTACGAGCAGTACTTC.

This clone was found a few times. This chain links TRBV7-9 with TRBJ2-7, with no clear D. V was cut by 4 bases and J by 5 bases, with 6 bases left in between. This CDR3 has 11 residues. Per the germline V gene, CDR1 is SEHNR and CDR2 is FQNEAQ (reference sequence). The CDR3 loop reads CASSSEDEQYF. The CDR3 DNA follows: TGTGCCAGCAGCTCCGAGGACGAGCAGTACTTC.

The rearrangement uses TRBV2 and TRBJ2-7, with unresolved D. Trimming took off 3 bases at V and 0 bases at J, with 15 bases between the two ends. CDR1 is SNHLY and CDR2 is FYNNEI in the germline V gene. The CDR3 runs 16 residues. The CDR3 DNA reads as TGTGCCAGCAGTGAGGGTTGGGCAAGGAGCTCCTACGAGCAGTACTTC. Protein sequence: CASSEGWARSSYEQYF. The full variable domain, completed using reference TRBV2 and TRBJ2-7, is EPEVTQTPSHQVTQMGQEVILRCVPISNHLYFYWYRQILGQKVEFLVSFYNNEISEKSEIFDDQFSVERPDGSNFTLKIRSTKLEDSAMYFCASSEGWARSSYEQYFGPGTRLTVT.

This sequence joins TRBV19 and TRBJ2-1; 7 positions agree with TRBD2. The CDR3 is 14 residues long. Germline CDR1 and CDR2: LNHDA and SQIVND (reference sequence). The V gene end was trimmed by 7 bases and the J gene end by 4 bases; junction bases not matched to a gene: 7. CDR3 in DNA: TGTGCCAGTAAATCACGGCGGGGGTACAATGAGCAGTTCTTC. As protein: CASKSRRGYNEQFF.

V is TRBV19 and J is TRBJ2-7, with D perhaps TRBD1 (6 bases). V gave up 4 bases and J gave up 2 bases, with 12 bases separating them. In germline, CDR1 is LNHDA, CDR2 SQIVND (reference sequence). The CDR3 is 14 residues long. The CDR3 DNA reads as TGTGCCAGTAGTACCATGACAGGCGCCTACGAGCAGTACTTC. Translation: CASSTMTGAYEQYF.

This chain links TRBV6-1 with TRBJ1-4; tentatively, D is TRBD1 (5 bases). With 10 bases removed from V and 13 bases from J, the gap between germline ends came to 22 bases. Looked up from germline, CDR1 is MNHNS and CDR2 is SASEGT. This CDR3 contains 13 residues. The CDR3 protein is CATPGTILLGLFF. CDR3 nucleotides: TGTGCCACCCCAGGGACCATCCTCTTGGGACTGTTTTTT.

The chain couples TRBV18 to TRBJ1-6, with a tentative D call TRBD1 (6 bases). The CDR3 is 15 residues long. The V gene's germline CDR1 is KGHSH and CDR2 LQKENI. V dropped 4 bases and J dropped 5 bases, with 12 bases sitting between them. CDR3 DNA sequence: TGTGCCAGCTCACTTCAGGCAGGGGATAATTCACCCCTCCACTTT. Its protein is CASSLQAGDNSPLHF.

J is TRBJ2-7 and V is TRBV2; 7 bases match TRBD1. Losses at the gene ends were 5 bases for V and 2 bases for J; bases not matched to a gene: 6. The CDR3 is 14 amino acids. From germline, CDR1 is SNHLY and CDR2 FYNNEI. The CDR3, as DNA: TGTGCCAGCAGTCCCACTAGGGGGCCCTACGAGCAGTACTTC. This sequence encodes CASSPTRGPYEQYF.

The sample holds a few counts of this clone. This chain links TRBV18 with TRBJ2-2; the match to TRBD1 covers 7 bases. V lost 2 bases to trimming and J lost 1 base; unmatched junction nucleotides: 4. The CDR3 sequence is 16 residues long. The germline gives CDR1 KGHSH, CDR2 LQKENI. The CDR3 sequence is CASSPSGQVNTGELFF. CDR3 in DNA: TGTGCCAGCTCACCATCAGGACAGGTGAACACCGGGGAGCTGTTTTTT. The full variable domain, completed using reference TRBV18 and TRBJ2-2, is NAGVMQNPRHLVRRRGQEARLRCSPMKGHSHVYWYRQLPEEGLKFMVYLQKENIIDESGMPKERFSAEFPKEGPSILRIQQVVRGDSAAYFCASSPSGQVNTGELFFGEGSRLTVL.

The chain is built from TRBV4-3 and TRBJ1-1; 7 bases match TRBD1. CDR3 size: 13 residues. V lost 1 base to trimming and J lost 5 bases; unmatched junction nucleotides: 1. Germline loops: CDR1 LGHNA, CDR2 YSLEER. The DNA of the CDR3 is TGCGCCAGCAGCCAAGGACAGGGTACTGAAGCTTTCTTT. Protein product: CASSQGQGTEAFF.